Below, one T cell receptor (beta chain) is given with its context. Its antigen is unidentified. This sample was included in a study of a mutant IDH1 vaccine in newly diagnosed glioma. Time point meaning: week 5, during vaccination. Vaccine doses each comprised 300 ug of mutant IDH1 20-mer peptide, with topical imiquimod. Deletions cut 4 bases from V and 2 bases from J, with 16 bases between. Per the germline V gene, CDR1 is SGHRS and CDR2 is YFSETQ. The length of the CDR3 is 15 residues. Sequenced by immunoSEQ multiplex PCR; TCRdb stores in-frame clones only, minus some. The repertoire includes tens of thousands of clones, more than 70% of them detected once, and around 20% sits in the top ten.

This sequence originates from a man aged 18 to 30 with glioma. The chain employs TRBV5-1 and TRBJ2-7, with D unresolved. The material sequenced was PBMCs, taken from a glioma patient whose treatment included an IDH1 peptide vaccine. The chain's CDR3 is CASSPFPTAAYEQYF. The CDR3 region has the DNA TGCGCCAGCAGCCCCTTCCCAACAGCTGCCTACGAGCAGTACTTC.